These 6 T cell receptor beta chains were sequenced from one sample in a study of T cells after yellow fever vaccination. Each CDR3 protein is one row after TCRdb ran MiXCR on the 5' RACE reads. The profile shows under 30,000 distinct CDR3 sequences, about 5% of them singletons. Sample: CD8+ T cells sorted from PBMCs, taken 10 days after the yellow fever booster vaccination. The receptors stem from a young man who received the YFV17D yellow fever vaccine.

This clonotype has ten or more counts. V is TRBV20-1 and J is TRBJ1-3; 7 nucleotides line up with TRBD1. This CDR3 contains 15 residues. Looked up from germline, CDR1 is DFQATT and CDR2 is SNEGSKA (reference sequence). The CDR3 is CRRVWTGLFGNTIYF. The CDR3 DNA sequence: TGCCGACGCGTTTGGACAGGTCTTTTCGGAAACACCATATATTTT.

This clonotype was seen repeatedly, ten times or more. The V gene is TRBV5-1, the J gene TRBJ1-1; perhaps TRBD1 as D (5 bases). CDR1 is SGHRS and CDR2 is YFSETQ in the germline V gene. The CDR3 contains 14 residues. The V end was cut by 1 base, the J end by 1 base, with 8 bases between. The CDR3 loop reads CASSLRGENTEAFF. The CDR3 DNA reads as TGCGCCAGCAGCTTGCGGGGGGAGAACACTGAAGCTTTCTTT.

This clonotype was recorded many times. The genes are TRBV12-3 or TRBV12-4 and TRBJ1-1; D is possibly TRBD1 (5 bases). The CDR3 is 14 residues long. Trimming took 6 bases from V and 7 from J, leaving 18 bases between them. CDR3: CASRSSGLLGEAFF. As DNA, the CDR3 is TGTGCCAGCAGGTCGTCGGGACTGCTAGGTGAAGCTTTCTTT.

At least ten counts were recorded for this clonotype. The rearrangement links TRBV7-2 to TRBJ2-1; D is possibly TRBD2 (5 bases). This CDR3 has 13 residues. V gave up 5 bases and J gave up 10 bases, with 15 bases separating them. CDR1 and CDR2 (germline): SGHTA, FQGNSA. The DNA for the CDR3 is TGTGCCAGCAGCGATGGACGCCCGGGGGAGCAGTTCTTC. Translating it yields CASSDGRPGEQFF.

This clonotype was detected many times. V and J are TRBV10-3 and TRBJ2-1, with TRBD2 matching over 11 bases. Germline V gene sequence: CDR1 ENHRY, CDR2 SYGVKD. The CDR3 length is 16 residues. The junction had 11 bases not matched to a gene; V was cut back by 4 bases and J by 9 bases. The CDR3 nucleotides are TGTGCCATCAGTGGGACGACTAGCGGGAATGAGATTGAGCAGTTCTTC. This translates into CAISGTTSGNEIEQFF.

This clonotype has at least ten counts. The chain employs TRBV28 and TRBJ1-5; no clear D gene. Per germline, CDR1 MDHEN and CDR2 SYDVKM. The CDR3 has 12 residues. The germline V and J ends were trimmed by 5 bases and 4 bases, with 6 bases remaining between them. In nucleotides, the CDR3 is TGTGCCAGCAGTCCGCCTAATCAGCCCCAGCATTTT. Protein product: CASSPPNQPQHF.